The 7 T cell receptor beta chains reported below all come from one sample, sequenced in a study of blood T cell repertoires in COVID-19. TCRdb's copy holds only in-frame clones and misses some; the assay was immunoSEQ multiplex PCR. The sample consists of fewer than 140,000 clones, 70% to 80% of them appearing once. The sequenced sample consisted of peripheral blood. The receptor source for this set is a human donor with acute or convalescent COVID-19. The donor label of this sample is uncertain.

This chain joins TRBV7-3 and TRBJ2-7; 9 nucleotides align to TRBD2. The V and J ends lost 2 bases and 2 bases, in that order; junction bases with no gene match: 4. Germline V CDR1 and CDR2: SGHTA, FQGTGA. This CDR3 region has 15 residues. The CDR3 nucleotides read TGTGCCAGCAGCTTACTAGCGGGGTACCCCTACGAGCAGTACTTC. It specifies CASSLLAGYPYEQYF.

The chain is built from TRBV28 and TRBJ1-5; a weak D match, TRBD1 (5 bases). Trimming stripped 7 bases from V and 1 base from J, with 14 bases between. The germline gives CDR1 MDHEN, CDR2 SYDVKM. CDR3 length: 15 residues. This chain's CDR3 is CASTPGGGSNQPQHF. In DNA form, the CDR3 reads TGTGCCAGCACACCGGGCGGGGGGAGCAATCAGCCCCAGCATTTT. Together with reference TRBV28 and TRBJ1-5, the CDR3 gives the full variable domain: DVKVTQSSRYLVKRTGEKVFLECVQDMDHENMFWYRQDPGLGLRLIYFSYDVKMKEKGDIPEGYSVSREKKERFSLILESASTNQTSMYLCASTPGGGSNQPQHFGDGTRLSIL.

The chain joins TRBV15 to TRBJ1-5; TRBD1 is a possible D gene (5 bases). The CDR3 is made up of 15 amino acids. Germline V lookup: CDR1 LNHNV, CDR2 YYDKDF (reference sequence). V lost 5 bases and J lost 2, with 13 bases in between. The CDR3: CATSEGRIGNQPQHF. The CDR3 DNA follows: TGTGCCACCAGCGAGGGGAGGATCGGCAATCAGCCCCAGCATTTT.

The chain combines TRBV6-1 with TRBJ1-5, with 7 bases lining up with TRBD1. The CDR3 covers 13 residues. The J segment lost 7 bases and the V segment lost 1 base, leaving 1 base of the junction unmatched. Germline V CDR1 and CDR2: MNHNS, SASEGT. This CDR3 is CASSEDRGQPQHF. The CDR3 coding sequence is TGTGCCAGCAGTGAAGACAGGGGCCAGCCCCAGCATTTT.

This clone was picked up a small number of times. The V and J genes are TRBV6-5 and TRBJ1-2; 9 nucleotides line up with TRBD1. The length of the CDR3 is 14 residues. Germline V lookup: CDR1 MNHEY, CDR2 SVGAGI. V trimming: 6 bases; J trimming: 8 bases; junction bases outside the gene matches: 10. The CDR3 DNA reads TGTGCCAGCAGGTTACTAGGGACAGGGCAAGGCTACACCTTC. This gives the protein CASRLLGTGQGYTF.

V gene TRBV30 combines with J gene TRBJ1-5; D is unresolved. Trimming shortened V by 1 base and J by 2 bases, and 9 bases separated the two germline ends. Germline CDR1 and CDR2: GTSNPN and SVGIG (reference sequence). The CDR3 length is 14 residues. This CDR3 reads CAWSASVGNQPQHF. For the CDR3, the DNA is TGTGCCTGGAGTGCCTCCGTAGGCAATCAGCCCCAGCATTTT. Combining the CDR3 with reference TRBV30 and TRBJ1-5 gives the whole variable domain SQTIHQWPATLVQPVGSPLSLECTVEGTSNPNLYWYRQAAGRGLQLLFYSVGIGQISSEVPQNLSASRPQDRQFILSSKKLLLSDSGFYLCAWSASVGNQPQHFGDGTRLSIL.

V and J are TRBV24-1 and TRBJ1-2, with 7 bases that match TRBD1. The CDR3 sequence is 14 residues long. Germline assignment: CDR1 KGHDR and CDR2 SFDVKD. J was trimmed by 3 bases and V by 6 bases; bases with no gene match: 6. The CDR3 sequence: CATSMTGYDYGYTF. The DNA for the CDR3 is TGTGCCACCAGTATGACAGGGTACGACTATGGCTACACCTTC.